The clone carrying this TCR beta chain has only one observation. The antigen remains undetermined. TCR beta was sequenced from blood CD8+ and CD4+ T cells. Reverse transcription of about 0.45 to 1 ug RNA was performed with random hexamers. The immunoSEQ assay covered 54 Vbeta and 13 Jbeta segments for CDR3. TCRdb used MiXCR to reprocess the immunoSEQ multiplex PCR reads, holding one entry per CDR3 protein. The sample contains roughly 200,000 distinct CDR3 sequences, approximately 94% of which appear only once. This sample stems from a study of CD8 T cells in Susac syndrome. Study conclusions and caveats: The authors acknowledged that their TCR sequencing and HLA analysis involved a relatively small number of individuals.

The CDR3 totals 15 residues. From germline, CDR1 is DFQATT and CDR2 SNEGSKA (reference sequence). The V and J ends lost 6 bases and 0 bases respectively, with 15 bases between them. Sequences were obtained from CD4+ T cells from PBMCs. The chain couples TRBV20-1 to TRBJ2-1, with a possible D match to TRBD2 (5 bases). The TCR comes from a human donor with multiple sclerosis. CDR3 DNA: TGCAGTGCCACCGGGGAAGTAGGCTCCTACAATGAGCAGTTCTTC. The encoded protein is CSATGEVGSYNEQFF.